The 22 T cell receptor beta chains reported below all come from one sample, sequenced in a study of graft-versus-host responses after intestinal transplantation. Profiled with immunoSEQ multiplex PCR; TCRdb holds only in-frame clones, not every one. Of approximately 90,000 clones listed, approximately 94% are singletons. The antigens these receptors bind are not known. Sequenced here: unstimulated CD8+ T cells sorted from spleen or lymph node cells, sampled before intestinal transplant. These receptors all come from a human donor who received an intestinal transplant.

The chain carries TRBV13 and TRBJ1-2, with 7 bases that match TRBD1. CDR3 length equals 17 residues. The V segment lost 3 bases and the J segment 5 bases; nucleotides outside the gene matches: 15. CDR1 is PRHDT, CDR2 FYEKMQ, per germline (reference sequence). The CDR3 reads CASSFFRDRSSEYGYTF. The CDR3, as DNA: TGTGCCAGCAGCTTCTTCCGGGACAGATCTTCTGAGTATGGCTACACCTTC.

The J gene is TRBJ2-5, the V gene TRBV29-1; 10 bases are a match to TRBD2. This CDR3 is built from 17 residues. Germline assignment: CDR1 SQVTM and CDR2 ANQGSEA. Unmatched junction bases numbered 16, after V lost 5 bases and J lost 4 bases. This CDR3 reads CSVLPKSGGAEGETQYF. As DNA, the CDR3 is TGCAGCGTTTTGCCCAAAAGCGGGGGGGCGGAGGGAGAGACCCAGTACTTC.

V usage is TRBV27 and J usage is TRBJ2-7; D not resolved. Trimming shortened V by 4 bases and J by 2 bases, and 12 bases separated the two germline ends. CDR1 and CDR2 (germline): MNHEY, SMNVEV (reference sequence). This CDR3 is built from 14 residues. The CDR3 region has the DNA TGTGCCAGCAGTTCACATCACCCCCCCTACGAGCAGTACTTC. Translated, it gives CASSSHHPPYEQYF.

The chain joins TRBV10-2 to TRBJ2-7; TRBD1 matches 9 bases. Germline loops: CDR1 WSHSY, CDR2 SAAADI. J was trimmed by 6 bases and V by 8 bases; bases with no gene match: 14. The CDR3 contains 15 residues. The CDR3 bases are TGCGCCAGCGGCGACCAGACAGGGGGTACGGGCGAGCAGTACTTC. It encodes CASGDQTGGTGEQYF.

This clone turned up a few times. V and J are TRBV5-5 and TRBJ1-4, with D perhaps TRBD1 (5 bases). The germline gives CDR1 SGHKS, CDR2 YYEKEE (reference sequence). V gave up 3 bases and J gave up 1 base, with 13 bases separating them. CDR3 length equals 16 residues. The CDR3 DNA follows: TGTGCCAGCAGCTCGGGGGTTTTTCTAACTAATGAAAAACTGTTTTTT. Amino acid sequence: CASSSGVFLTNEKLFF.

J is TRBJ2-1 and V is TRBV29-1; 8 bases match TRBD1. The length of the CDR3 is 13 residues. Germline V gene sequence: CDR1 SQVTM, CDR2 ANQGSEA. The junction had 4 bases not matched to a gene; V was cut back by 6 bases and J by 3 bases. CDR3 in DNA: TGCAGCGTCCCCAGGGGGCTCTACAATGAGCAGTTCTTC. Translated: CSVPRGLYNEQFF.

V and J are TRBV7-9 and TRBJ1-2, with TRBD1 matching over 10 bases. Germline V gives CDR1 SEHNR, CDR2 FQNEAQ (reference sequence). The ends lost 5 bases at V and 8 bases at J; junction bases unmatched: 8. The CDR3 is 14 amino acids. CDR3 sequence reads: CASSLPDRGQGYTF. The CDR3 DNA is TGTGCCAGCAGCCTACCCGACAGGGGGCAGGGCTACACCTTC.

This sequence joins TRBV4-3 and TRBJ2-7; 7 nucleotides line up with TRBD2. Germline lookup yields CDR1 LGHNA and CDR2 YSLEER. The CDR3 runs 14 residues. J was trimmed by 3 bases and V by 1 base; bases with no gene match: 3. Here the CDR3 reads CASSQATGGYEQYF. For the CDR3, the DNA is TGCGCCAGCAGCCAAGCCACGGGGGGCTACGAGCAGTACTTC.

The CDR3 DNA reads TGTGCCTGGACGGAGGGACAGGGGAATCAGCCCCAGCATTTT. This sequence encodes CAWTEGQGNQPQHF. The chain couples TRBV30 to TRBJ1-5, with TRBD1 matching over 10 bases. This CDR3 is built from 14 residues. V dropped 4 bases and J dropped 4; count of bases not matched to a gene: 4. Germline V gives CDR1 GTSNPN, CDR2 SVGIG (reference sequence).

The V and J genes are TRBV11-2 and TRBJ2-1; 9 nucleotides line up with TRBD2. The CDR3 is made up of 15 amino acids. Trimming at V came to 1 base and at J to 5 bases, leaving 3 bases not matched to a gene. Germline values: CDR1 SGHAT, CDR2 FQNNGV. DNA for the CDR3: TGTGCCAGCAGCTTAGTTAGCGGGGGAAACAATGAGCAGTTCTTC. It yields the protein CASSLVSGGNNEQFF.

This clone appeared once. The chain couples TRBV5-1 to TRBJ2-1; perhaps TRBD2 as D (6 bases). V shed 0 bases and J shed 0 bases, with 10 bases lying between them. Germline CDR1 and CDR2: SGHRS and YFSETQ. The CDR3 extends over 16 amino acids. CDR3 amino acids: CASSLGTTSSYNEQFF. CDR3 sequence (DNA): TGCGCCAGCAGCTTGGGGACTACTAGCTCCTACAATGAGCAGTTCTTC.

V usage is TRBV19 and J usage is TRBJ2-7, with 8 bases matching TRBD1. CDR3 length: 14 residues. Trimming removed 3 bases from V and 3 bases from J; junction bases left unmatched: 4. Germline lookup yields CDR1 LNHDA and CDR2 SQIVND (reference sequence). CDR3: CASSMGTGDYEQYF. Here the CDR3 DNA reads TGTGCCAGTAGTATGGGGACAGGAGACTACGAGCAGTACTTC.

V gene TRBV5-4 combines with J gene TRBJ1-1; D gene unclear. The V gene lost 2 bases and the J gene lost 2 bases, with 7 bases spanning the gap. The CDR3 sequence is 13 residues long. Germline CDR1 is SGHNT and CDR2 is YYREEE (reference sequence). The CDR3 region is CASSFGLNTEAFF. CDR3 nucleotide sequence: TGTGCCAGCAGCTTCGGACTTAACACTGAAGCTTTCTTT. The full variable domain, rest sourced from reference TRBV5-4 and TRBJ1-1, is ETGVTQSPTHLIKTRGQQVTLRCSSQSGHNTVSWYQQALGQGPQFIFQYYREEENGRGNFPPRFSGLQFPNYSSELNVNALELDDSALYLCASSFGLNTEAFFGQGTRLTVV.

J is TRBJ2-3 and V is TRBV19; maybe TRBD2 (5 bases). Trimming took off 5 bases at V and 6 bases at J, with 18 bases between the two ends. Germline V gives CDR1 LNHDA, CDR2 SQIVND (reference sequence). This CDR3 region has 15 residues. The CDR3 DNA reads TGTGCCAGTAGTCACTTTCGGGAACTGGGGGATACGCAGTATTTT. This codes for CASSHFRELGDTQYF. The full variable domain, completed using reference TRBV19 and TRBJ2-3, is DGGITQSPKYLFRKEGQNVTLSCEQNLNHDAMYWYRQDPGQGLRLIYYSQIVNDFQKGDIAEGYSVSREKKESFPLTVTSAQKNPTAFYLCASSHFRELGDTQYFGPGTRLTVL.

This sequence joins TRBV11-2 and TRBJ2-7; D remains ambiguous. Germline loops: CDR1 SGHAT, CDR2 FQNNGV. Trimming took 0 bases from V and 2 from J, leaving 20 bases between them. The length of the CDR3 is 18 residues. The CDR3 region has the DNA TGTGCCAGCAGCTTAGATCTCAAAACTTCACTGTCCCCCTACGAGCAGTACTTC. It encodes CASSLDLKTSLSPYEQYF.

The chain uses TRBV2 and TRBJ2-1, with D hard to call. The V gene lost 4 bases and the J gene lost 10 bases, with 5 bases spanning the gap. The CDR3 is 10 residues long. Germline CDR1 SNHLY, CDR2 FYNNEI. The CDR3 DNA reads as TGTGCCAGCAGTGGGAGAGAGCAGTTCTTC. Translation: CASSGREQFF.

The rearrangement joins TRBV30 to TRBJ2-1; no firm D call. V was cut by 3 bases and J by 3 bases, with 9 bases left in between. Germline CDR1 and CDR2: GTSNPN and SVGIG (reference sequence). CDR3 length: 13 amino acids. CDR3 residues: CAWRPDNYNEQFF. In nucleotides, the CDR3 is TGTGCCTGGAGACCTGACAACTACAATGAGCAGTTCTTC.

This chain's CDR3 is CASSLAIGTEETQYF. CDR3 coding DNA: TGTGCCAGCAGCTTAGCCATCGGGACAGAGGAGACCCAGTACTTC. The rearrangement joins TRBV7-6 to TRBJ2-5; TRBD1 agrees at 7 bases. J lost 5 bases, V lost 0 bases, and 6 bases had no gene match. The CDR3 extends over 15 amino acids. From germline, CDR1 is SGHVS and CDR2 FNYEAQ. Looking up the rest from reference TRBV7-6 and TRBJ2-5 gives the full variable domain: GAGVSQSPRYKVTKRGQDVALRCDPISGHVSLYWYRQALGQGPEFLTYFNYEAQQDKSGLPNDRFSAERPEGSISTLTIQRTEQRDSAMYRCASSLAIGTEETQYFGPGTRLLVL.

The V and J genes are TRBV11-1 and TRBJ2-7; D is unresolved. Trimming stripped 4 bases from V and 7 bases from J, with 14 bases between. The CDR3 contains 13 residues. Per germline, CDR1 SGHAT and CDR2 FQDESV (reference sequence). CDR3 sequence reads: CASSSRLGEEQYF. The DNA for the CDR3 is TGTGCCAGCAGCTCCCGACTGGGTGAGGAGCAGTACTTC.

This rearrangement joins TRBV11-2 to TRBJ1-2, with a tentative D call TRBD1 (6 bases). There are 13 residues in the CDR3. Germline V gene lookup returns CDR1 SGHAT and CDR2 FQNNGV. With 5 bases removed from V and 7 bases from J, the gap between germline ends came to 14 bases. The CDR3 bases are TGTGCCAGCAGCCCCGGCGGGGGCGTTGGCTACACCTTC. The encoded protein is CASSPGGGVGYTF.

The gene calls are TRBV6-6 and TRBJ2-3, with TRBD1 matching 7 bases. This CDR3 spans 14 amino acids. The V and J ends lost 6 bases and 4 bases, in that order; junction bases with no gene match: 7. Germline CDR1 and CDR2: MNHNY and SVGAGI (reference sequence). DNA of the CDR3: TGTGCCAGCAGCGCAGGGGGAGTGGCAGATACGCAGTATTTT. Its translation: CASSAGGVADTQYF.

On this clone: The same CDR3 also results from other DNA sequences found in this sample. The chain links TRBV7-9 to TRBJ1-1; no clear D. The germline gives CDR1 SEHNR, CDR2 FQNEAQ (reference sequence). Trimming stripped 5 bases from V and 1 base from J, with 11 bases between. The CDR3 extends over 14 amino acids. The DNA of the CDR3 is TGTGCCAGCAGCCCCCCCACGGGGAACACTGAAGCTTTCTTT. It is translated as CASSPPTGNTEAFF.